The 7 T cell receptor beta chains reported below all come from one sample, sequenced in a study of blood T cell repertoires in COVID-19. Only in-frame clones appear in the TCRdb table, and some are missing; sequencing was by immunoSEQ multiplex PCR. This table holds approximately 46,000 clones, more than 75% found once. The sample consisted of peripheral blood. Every receptor here comes from a human donor in a cohort sampled during active COVID-19.

The V call is TRBV27, the J call TRBJ1-5; D possibly corresponds to TRBD1 (5 bases). This CDR3 has 16 amino acids. Trimming shortened V by 6 bases and J by 2 bases, and 17 bases separated the two germline ends. Germline CDR1 MNHEY, CDR2 SMNVEV (reference sequence). CDR3 DNA sequence: TGTGCCAGCAGACCTACAGGAGCATCTGGCAATCAGCCCCAGCATTTT. This codes for CASRPTGASGNQPQHF.

The chain's CDR3 is CATRGGASTDTQYF. The CDR3 region has the DNA TGTGCCACCAGGGGGGGAGCAAGCACAGATACGCAGTATTTT. V usage is TRBV10-3 and J usage is TRBJ2-3; D may correspond to TRBD1 or TRBD2 (7 bases each). The V end lost 10 bases, the J end lost 0 bases, and 14 bases lay between the germline ends. The CDR3 is made up of 14 amino acids. CDR1 is ENHRY and CDR2 is SYGVKD in the germline V gene.

In this sample, this clone turned up once. V is TRBV5-1 and J is TRBJ2-1, with TRBD2 matching over 13 bases. The V segment lost 4 bases and the J segment 7 bases; nucleotides outside the gene matches: 14. CDR1 and CDR2 (germline): SGHRS, YFSETQ. The CDR3 length is 18 residues. The CDR3 DNA reads TGCGCCAGCAGCCCCGAGGCAGGACTAGCGGGGGCCGGGAATGAGCAGTTCTTC. Residues: CASSPEAGLAGAGNEQFF.

The CDR3 nucleotides read TGTGCCAGCAGCTTGCCAGTAAGCTATGGCTACACCTTC. Amino acid sequence: CASSLPVSYGYTF. The V and J genes are TRBV5-4 and TRBJ1-2; no clear D gene. The CDR3 loop spans 13 amino acids. The germline V gene has CDR1 SGHNT and CDR2 YYREEE (reference sequence). Trimming took 1 base from V and 4 from J, leaving 8 bases between them.

The rearrangement uses TRBV6-1 and TRBJ2-6, with a weak D call TRBD1 (5 bases). In germline, CDR1 is MNHNS, CDR2 SASEGT. V was clipped by 4 bases and J by 3 bases, with 13 bases between them. The CDR3 spans 16 residues. CDR3 bases: TGTGCCAGCAGTGGCAGCAGGGCCGGTGGGGCCAACGTCCTGACTTTC. Its protein product is CASSGSRAGGANVLTF.

This rearrangement joins TRBV6-5 to TRBJ1-2; D ambiguous. CDR3 length: 14 residues. Trimming removed 5 bases at V and 5 bases at J, with 15 bases between. Germline CDR1 reads MNHEY; CDR2 reads SVGAGI. The CDR3 region is CASSPFEGGYGYTF. For the CDR3, the DNA is TGTGCCAGCAGTCCTTTCGAGGGTGGATATGGCTACACCTTC.

The chain couples TRBV5-1 to TRBJ2-3; D may be TRBD2 (6 bases). CDR3 length equals 15 residues. V was cut by 3 bases and J by 4 bases, with 15 bases left in between. Germline V CDR1 and CDR2: SGHRS, YFSETQ. CDR3 in DNA: TGCGCCAGCAGCTGGGAGACGGGGGTATCAGATACGCAGTATTTT. This encodes CASSWETGVSDTQYF.